This T cell receptor (beta chain) was captured in a study of memory CD8 T cells in hepatitis C reinfection. The overall study: Chronic HCV followed reinfection in a couple of donors who cleared primary infection. A positive HCV RNA test after two negatives ≥60 days apart defined reinfection.

Libraries were prepared by immunoSEQ multiplex PCR; TCRdb keeps only in-frame clonotypes and omits some of them. The repertoire holds about 50,000 clones, with roughly 89% as singletons. Trimming removed 5 bases from V and 0 bases from J; junction bases left unmatched: 1. The CDR3 is made up of 13 amino acids. Germline V gives CDR1 SGHVS, CDR2 FQNEAQ. The time point was: late/post reinfection, 12 to 24 weeks after detection. Sorted cells were sequenced directly ex vivo without any in vitro expansion. Donors came from people who inject drugs enrolled in HEPCO, Canada. At all three reinfection time points, viable CD3+ CD8+ CD45RO- cells from a couple of donors served as controls.

The sample taken for sequencing was naive CD8+ T cells sorted from blood. This sequence joins TRBV7-8 and TRBJ2-7; 7 bases line up with TRBD1. The receptor was derived from a man between 18 and 35 years old with hepatitis C virus infection. This chain's CDR3 is CASSDRDSYEQYF. Written as DNA, the CDR3 is TGTGCCAGCAGCGACAGGGACTCCTACGAGCAGTACTTC.